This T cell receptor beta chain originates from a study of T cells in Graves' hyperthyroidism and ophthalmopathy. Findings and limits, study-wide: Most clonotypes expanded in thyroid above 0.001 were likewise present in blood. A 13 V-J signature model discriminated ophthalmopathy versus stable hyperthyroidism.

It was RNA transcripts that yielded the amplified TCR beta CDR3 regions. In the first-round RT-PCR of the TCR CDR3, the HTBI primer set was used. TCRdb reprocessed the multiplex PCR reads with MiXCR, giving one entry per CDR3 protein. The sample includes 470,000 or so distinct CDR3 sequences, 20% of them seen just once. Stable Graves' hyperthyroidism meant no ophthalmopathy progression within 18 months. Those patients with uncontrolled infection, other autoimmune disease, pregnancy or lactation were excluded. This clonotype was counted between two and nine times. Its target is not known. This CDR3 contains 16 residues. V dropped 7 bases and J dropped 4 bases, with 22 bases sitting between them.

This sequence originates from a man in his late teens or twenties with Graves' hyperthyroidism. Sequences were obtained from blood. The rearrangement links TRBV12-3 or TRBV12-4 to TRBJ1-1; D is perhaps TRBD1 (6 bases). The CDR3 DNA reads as TGTGCCAGCACCACTTTTTTGGGACAAGGCAGCACTGAAGCTTTCTTT. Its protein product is CASTTFLGQGSTEAFF.